In its sample, the clone carrying this T cell receptor (beta chain) was seen many times. TCRdb re-called the 5' RACE reads with MiXCR, one entry per CDR3 protein. In the table there are around 210,000 distinct CDR3 sequences, around 8% of which are singletons. The CDR3 covers 15 residues. V dropped 2 bases and J dropped 8; count of bases not matched to a gene: 9. CDR1 and CDR2 (germline): MDHEN, SYDVKM. This specimen belongs to a study of CD8 T cells in ankylosing spondylitis. The receptor comes from a female donor with ankylosing spondylitis or in good health (not recorded which). Sequenced input: blood, either unsorted or a sorted T cell fraction (not recorded which). V and J are TRBV28 and TRBJ1-2; the match to TRBD1 covers 9 bases. The CDR3: CASSLPTTGGNGYTF. The CDR3 DNA is TGTGCCAGCAGTTTACCGACGACAGGGGGTAACGGCTACACCTTC.